The rows below give T cell receptor beta chains drawn from one sample of a study of shared clonotypes between healthy human individuals. Generated by immunoSEQ multiplex PCR, the TCRdb table keeps only in-frame clones and is missing some. The sample carries 1,400,000 or so clones, approximately 98.5% recorded once. Sequencing used naive CD4+ T cells sorted from blood. These receptors all come from a man younger than 40 in good health. Each CDR3 is given with its conserved first and last residue. D genes are given only for firm matches. The size field is filled for only some rows; it gives once, few, many or a size class.

>TRBV6-1|once|.|TRBJ1-2
TGTGCCAGCACCCTGGGGGGCGCCTATGGCTACACCTTC
CASTLGGAYGYTF
>TRBV5-1|once|TRBD2|TRBJ2-3
TGCGCCAGCAGCTTGGGGACTAGCGGGATTAGCACAGATACGCAGTATTTT
CASSLGTSGISTDTQYF
>TRBV6-1|.|.|TRBJ2-3
TGTGCCAGCAGGGAAGGGCAGGGGATACCCAGCCGGACTCCGCAGTATTTT
CASREGQGIPSRTPQYF
>TRBV25-1|.|.|TRBJ2-5
TGTGCCAGCCGTTTCAGCGAGACCCAGTACTTC
CASRFSETQYF
>TRBV10-1|.|TRBD2|TRBJ2-5
TGCGCCAGCAGGACTAGCGGGAGTCTGAGCCAAGAGACCCAGTACTTC
CASRTSGSLSQETQYF
>TRBV18|.|.|TRBJ1-2
TGTGCCAGCTCACCAGGGGAGGGGAACTATGGCTACACCTTC
CASSPGEGNYGYTF
>TRBV28|.|.|TRBJ2-7
TGTGCCAGCAGTTTTGGGACTTACTCCTACGAGCAGTACTTC
CASSFGTYSYEQYF
>TRBV19|once|.|TRBJ2-3
TGTGCCAGTACAATAGGCCTGTCGGATACGCAGTATTTT
CASTIGLSDTQYF
>TRBV6-1|.|.|TRBJ1-2
TGTGCCGGGAGGACAGCTAACTATGGCTACACCTTC
CAGRTANYGYTF
>TRBV10-3|once|.|TRBJ2-5
TGTGCCATCAGTGTGGGCGGGACGGTGGCGGACGGGGGCTTAGAGACCCAGTACTTC
CAISVGGTVADGGLETQYF
>TRBV7-2|.|.|TRBJ1-5
TGTGCCAGCAGCCCGCCCGGGGGCGCTTATCAGCCCCAGCATTTT
CASSPPGGAYQPQHF
>TRBV6-4|.|TRBD2|TRBJ2-1
TGTGCGAGCAGGGCCCTAGCGGGAGGGGTCGATGAGCAGTTCTTC
CASRALAGGVDEQFF
>TRBV7-9|.|.|TRBJ1-5
TGTGCCAGCAGCCCGGGACACGGGAGTAGCAATCAGCCCCAGCATTTT
CASSPGHGSSNQPQHF
>TRBV9|.|TRBD2|TRBJ2-1
TGTGCCAGCAGCGTAGGAATAGCGGGAGACCACAATGAGCAGTTCTTC
CASSVGIAGDHNEQFF
>TRBV6-6|once|.|TRBJ1-2
TGTGCCAGCAGTTACGCGGCAGGGTACCGCGGCTACACCTTC
CASSYAAGYRGYTF
>TRBV29-1|.|.|TRBJ2-7
TGCAGCGGCACGGGACCTCCTTCCTACGAGCAGTACTTC
CSGTGPPSYEQYF
>TRBV18|.|TRBD1|TRBJ1-3
TGTGCCAGCTCTATCCAGGGGGTCCCTGGAAACACCATATATTTT
CASSIQGVPGNTIYF
>TRBV19|once|.|TRBJ1-5
TGTGCCAGTTGGGACCCATTTAGGGGCAATCAGCCCCAGCATTTT
CASWDPFRGNQPQHF
>TRBV7-8|.|.|TRBJ2-6
TGTGCCAGCAGTCCAGTGTTCCTCGGGGCCAACGTCCTGACTTTC
CASSPVFLGANVLTF
>TRBV2|.|.|TRBJ2-5
TGTGCCAGCACCTATGACAGAGAAGAGACCCAGTACTTC
CASTYDREETQYF
>TRBV18|once|TRBD2|TRBJ2-7
TGTGCCAGCTCACCACAACCGGGGGGGGACGAGCAGTACTTC
CASSPQPGGDEQYF
>TRBV9|.|.|TRBJ2-7
TGTGCCAGCAGCGGGACTATTAAATACGAGCAGTACTTC
CASSGTIKYEQYF
>TRBV7-9|.|TRBD1|TRBJ2-7
TGTGCCAGCAGCCACGGAGGGACAGGGAGGTACGAGCAGTACTTC
CASSHGGTGRYEQYF
>TRBV6-1|once|.|TRBJ2-7
TGTGCCAGCATCGGTGGTACTAACTACGAGCAGTACTTC
CASIGGTNYEQYF
>TRBV27|.|.|TRBJ1-5
TGTGCCAGCAGTAGGGGGGGGACACAAGATCAGCCCCAGCATTTT
CASSRGGTQDQPQHF
>TRBV5-6|.|.|TRBJ2-5
TGTGCCAGCAGCTTGGTGAGCAGGGGGGTCGAAGAGACCCAGTACTTC
CASSLVSRGVEETQYF
>TRBV2|.|.|TRBJ1-3
TGTGCCAGCAGTCAAGCGACAGGCCGAGTTTCTGGAAACACCATATATTTT
CASSQATGRVSGNTIYF
>TRBV10-3|.|.|TRBJ2-7
TGTGCCATCAGTCAAGGAGGGACCCTCTACGAGCAGTACTTC
CAISQGGTLYEQYF
>TRBV5-5|.|.|TRBJ2-3
TGTGCCAGCAGTCGGCCGATGGATACGCAGTATTTT
CASSRPMDTQYF
>TRBV27|.|TRBD2|TRBJ2-1
TGTGCCAGCAGATCGACCTATCTTCGACTAGCGGATGAGCAGTTCTTC
CASRSTYLRLADEQFF
>TRBV10-3|.|TRBD2|TRBJ2-7
TGTGCCATCAGTGAGACTAGCGGGAGTTACGAGCAGTACTTC
CAISETSGSYEQYF
>TRBV7-2|.|TRBD2|TRBJ2-1
TGTGCCAGCGGAAGGGACTACCGAACCTACAATGAGCAGTTCTTC
CASGRDYRTYNEQFF
>TRBV5-1|.|TRBD1|TRBJ1-4
TGCGCCAGCAGCCACGGACAGGGAGGGGATGAAAAACTGTTTTTT
CASSHGQGGDEKLFF
>TRBV28|.|.|TRBJ1-5
TGTGCCAGCAACCAGGGGTTGTATCAGCCCCAGCATTTT
CASNQGLYQPQHF
>TRBV28|.|.|TRBJ1-2
TGTGCCAGCAGTTTGGGACAAAACTATGGCTACACCTTC
CASSLGQNYGYTF
>TRBV30|.|TRBD1|TRBJ1-2
TGTGCCTGGAGTTCCCGTCCTCTGGGACAGAACTATGGCTACACCTTC
CAWSSRPLGQNYGYTF
>TRBV19|.|.|TRBJ2-1
TGTGCCAGTAGTATGGGGTATGAGCAGTTCTTC
CASSMGYEQFF
>TRBV19|.|TRBD2|TRBJ2-1
TGTGCCAGTAGTATTACCTCCGTACTAGCGGTAGGTGAGCAGTTCTTC
CASSITSVLAVGEQFF
>TRBV28|once|.|TRBJ2-7
TGTGCCAGCAGTCCTTACTCCTACGAGCAGTACTTC
CASSPYSYEQYF
>TRBV5-6|.|.|TRBJ2-5
TGTGCCAGCAGCCGGCCAGGGGCTTTATCGGAGACCCAGTACTTC
CASSRPGALSETQYF
>TRBV7-3|.|.|TRBJ2-1
TGTGCCAGCAGCTCCCGGACCAACAATGAGCAGTTCTTC
CASSSRTNNEQFF
>TRBV18|once|.|TRBJ2-3
TGTGCCAGCTCACTCTCTCGCACAGATACGCAGTATTTT
CASSLSRTDTQYF
>TRBV5-1|.|TRBD1|TRBJ2-6
TGCGCCAGCGGACGAACAGGGGATGGGGCCAACGTCCTGACTTTC
CASGRTGDGANVLTF
>TRBV5-6|once|.|TRBJ2-3
TGTGCCAGCAGCTTGGCGGTCTCCACAGATACGCAGTATTTT
CASSLAVSTDTQYF
>TRBV19|.|.|TRBJ1-2
TGTGCCATCTCTCAGCGGCCGGACGGTGCTAACTATGGCTACACCTTC
CAISQRPDGANYGYTF
>TRBV5-5|.|.|TRBJ2-3
TGTGCCAGCAGCTTGGCAGATACGCAGTATTTT
CASSLADTQYF